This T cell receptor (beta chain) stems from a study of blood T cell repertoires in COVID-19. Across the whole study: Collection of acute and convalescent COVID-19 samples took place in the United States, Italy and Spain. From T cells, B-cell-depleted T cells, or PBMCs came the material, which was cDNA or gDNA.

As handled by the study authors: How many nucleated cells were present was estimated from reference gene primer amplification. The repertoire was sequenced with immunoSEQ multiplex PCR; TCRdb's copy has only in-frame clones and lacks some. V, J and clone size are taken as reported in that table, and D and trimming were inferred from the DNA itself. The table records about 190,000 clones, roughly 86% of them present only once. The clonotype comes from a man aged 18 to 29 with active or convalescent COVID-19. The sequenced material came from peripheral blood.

CDR3: CASRDPTGDQPQHF. CDR3 sequence (DNA): TGTGCCAGCAGGGATCCGACGGGGGATCAGCCCCAGCATTTT. The chain recombines TRBV28 with TRBJ1-5; D might be TRBD1 (5 bases). V was pared by 6 bases and J by 5 bases, with 14 bases between. The CDR3 is 14 amino acids. CDR1 is MDHEN and CDR2 is SYDVKM in the germline V gene.